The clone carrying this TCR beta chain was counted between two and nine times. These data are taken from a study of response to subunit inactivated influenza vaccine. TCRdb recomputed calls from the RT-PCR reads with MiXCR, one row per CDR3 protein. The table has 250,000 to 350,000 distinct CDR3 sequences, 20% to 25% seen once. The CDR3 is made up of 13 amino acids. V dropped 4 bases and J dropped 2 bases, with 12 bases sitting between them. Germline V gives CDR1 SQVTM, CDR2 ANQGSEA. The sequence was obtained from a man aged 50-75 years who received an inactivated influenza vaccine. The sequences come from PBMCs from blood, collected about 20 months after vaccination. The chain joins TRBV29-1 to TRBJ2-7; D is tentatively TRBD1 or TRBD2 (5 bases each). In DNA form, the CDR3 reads TGCAGCGTTGGAGGGGACGGTACCTACGAGCAGTACTTC. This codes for CSVGGDGTYEQYF.